The present TCR beta chain was sequenced within a study of blood T cell repertoires in COVID-19. Whole-study context: The analysed material was cDNA or gDNA that came from T cells, B-cell-depleted T cells, or PBMCs.

The authors' processing: The authors estimated nucleated cell counts from reference gene primer amplification. The protocol was immunoSEQ multiplex PCR, while the TCRdb copy is restricted to in-frame clones and leaves out a portion. V, J and clone size derive from that table, while D and trimming were established from the DNA sequence. Of 350,000 to 450,000 clones listed, under 85% are singletons. V was pared by 7 bases and J by 2 bases, with 7 bases of the junction left unmatched. Germline values: CDR1 LNHDA, CDR2 SQIVND (reference sequence). The CDR3 is made up of 15 amino acids. This study enrolled people aged about 18 to 100 from around 26 US geographic areas. Participant-given clinical history determined each cohort assignment.

The rearrangement uses TRBV19 and TRBJ1-5; TRBD1 agrees at 8 bases. The sample comprised PBMCs or T cells enriched from blood (not recorded which). This clonotype originated in a woman aged 50 to 60 who had recovered from COVID-19. CDR3 coding DNA: TGTGCCAGTACCGAGGACAGGGTTGGCAATCAGCCCCAGCATTTT. This encodes CASTEDRVGNQPQHF. Full variable domain (rest looked up from reference TRBV19 and TRBJ1-5): DGGITQSPKYLFRKEGQNVTLSCEQNLNHDAMYWYRQDPGQGLRLIYYSQIVNDFQKGDIAEGYSVSREKKESFPLTVTSAQKNPTAFYLCASTEDRVGNQPQHFGDGTRLSIL.